This TCR beta chain was recorded in a study of blood T cell repertoires in COVID-19. At the level of the study: Donors in the United States, Italy and Spain gave samples during acute or convalescent COVID-19. Sources were T cells, B-cell-depleted T cells, or PBMCs; the material itself was cDNA or gDNA.

A COVID-19 case was met by exposed participants within 2 weeks before study entry. This CDR3 has 12 residues. Trimming shortened V by 5 bases and J by 3 bases, and 7 bases separated the two germline ends. The germline V gene has CDR1 LNHDA and CDR2 SQIVND (reference sequence). Original methodology: For nucleated cells, counts were estimated from reference gene primer amplification. Libraries were prepared by immunoSEQ multiplex PCR; TCRdb keeps only in-frame clonotypes and omits some of them. V and J calls and clone size come straight from that table; D and trimming were deduced from the DNA. The data show 250,000 to 300,000 clones, approximately 85% seen once.

The sample was PBMCs or T cells enriched from blood (not recorded which). This chain links TRBV19 with TRBJ1-2; D gene unclear. This receptor was identified in a woman aged 45 to 65 who had been exposed to COVID-19. The DNA of the CDR3 is TGTGCCAGTAGTCCTGCGGACTATGGCTACACCTTC. Translating gives CASSPADYGYTF.